The clone carrying this T cell receptor (beta chain) was counted between two and nine times. Its antigen is not known. Other nucleotide sequences from this sample produce the same CDR3. Generated by immunoSEQ multiplex PCR, the TCRdb table keeps only in-frame clones and is missing some. The sample contains more than 80,000 clones, under 85% of which appear only once. The data are from a study of graft-versus-host responses after intestinal transplantation. Turning to the study itself: Recipients were all induced with anti-thymocyte globulin, then given tacrolimus and steroids for around 3 years. Findings and caveats of the study: Individuals who had graft-donor T cell macrochimerism had allografts that showed high graft-versus-host to host-versus-graft clonal ratios. Recipient-marrow GvH clones were detected, some having first appeared in ileum or blood.

The germline gives CDR1 SGHDT, CDR2 YYEEEE. There are 11 residues in the CDR3. V lost 0 bases to trimming and J lost 4 bases, with 2 bases between them. The sequences come from unstimulated CD8+ T cells sorted from spleen or lymph node cells, collected before intestinal transplant. This receptor was obtained from a human donor who received an intestinal transplant. The V and J genes are TRBV5-6 and TRBJ2-7; D gene ambiguous. The CDR3 loop reads CASSLGYEQYF. CDR3 coding DNA: TGTGCCAGCAGCTTGGGATACGAGCAGTACTTC. Full variable domain (rest looked up from reference TRBV5-6 and TRBJ2-7): DAGVTQSPTHLIKTRGQQVTLRCSPKSGHDTVSWYQQALGQGPQFIFQYYEEEERQRGNFPDRFSGHQFPNYSSELNVNALLLGDSALYLCASSLGYEQYFGPGTRLTVT.